This section outlines one T cell receptor (beta chain) sequence together with its context. No antigen is known for it. The CDR3 has 16 amino acids. The germline V gene has CDR1 SEHNR and CDR2 FQNEAQ (reference sequence). V shed 3 bases, J shed 6 bases, and the junction held 12 bases outside the gene matches. This sample stems from a study of OX40 agonist ivuxolimab in advanced cancers. About the research overall: Patients in the trial were receiving intravenous ivuxolimab every 2 weeks, at doses of 0.01 to 10 mg/kg. Study-wide points: Clones of CD4+ and CD8+ blood T cells grew by week 6 at doses of 0.1 to 3.0 mg/kg. On average, CD8+ T cells had more expanded clones than CD4+.

TCRdb's copy holds only in-frame clones and misses some; the assay was immunoSEQ multiplex PCR. The data contain 60,000 or so clones, about 91% of them singletons. Sample: CD4+ or CD8+ T cells sorted from blood, taken in a trial of the OX40 agonist ivuxolimab. The rearrangement joins TRBV7-9 to TRBJ2-7; 9 bases are a match to TRBD1. The sequence derives from an adult with an advanced solid tumor such as melanoma, head and neck, liver or kidney cancer. CDR3 protein: CASSFATRDREVEQYF. The CDR3, as DNA: TGTGCCAGCAGCTTCGCCACGCGGGACAGGGAGGTCGAGCAGTACTTC.